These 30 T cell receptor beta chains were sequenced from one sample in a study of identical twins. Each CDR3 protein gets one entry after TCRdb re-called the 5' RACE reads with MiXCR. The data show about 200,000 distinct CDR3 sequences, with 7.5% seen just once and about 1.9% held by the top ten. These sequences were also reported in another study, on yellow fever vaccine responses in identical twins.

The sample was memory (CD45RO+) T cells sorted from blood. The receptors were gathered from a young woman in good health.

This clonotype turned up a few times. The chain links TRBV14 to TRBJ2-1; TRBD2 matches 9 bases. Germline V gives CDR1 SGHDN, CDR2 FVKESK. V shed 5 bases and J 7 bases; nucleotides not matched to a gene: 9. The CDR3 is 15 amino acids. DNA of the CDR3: TGTGCCAGCAGCACAGCCGGGACTAGCTTAAATGAGCAGTTCTTC. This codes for CASSTAGTSLNEQFF.

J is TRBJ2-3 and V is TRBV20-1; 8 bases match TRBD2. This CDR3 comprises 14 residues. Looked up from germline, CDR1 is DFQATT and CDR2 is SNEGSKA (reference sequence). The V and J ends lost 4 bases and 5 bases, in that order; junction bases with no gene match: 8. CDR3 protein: CSAIMVGRVDTQYF. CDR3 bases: TGCAGTGCTATAATGGTCGGGAGGGTAGATACGCAGTATTTT.

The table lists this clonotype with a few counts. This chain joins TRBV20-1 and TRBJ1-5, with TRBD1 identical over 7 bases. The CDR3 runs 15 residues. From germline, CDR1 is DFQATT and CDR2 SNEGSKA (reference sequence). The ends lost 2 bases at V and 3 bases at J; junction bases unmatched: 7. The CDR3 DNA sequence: TGCAGTGCTAGACCGGGACAGAACACCAATCAGCCCCAGCATTTT. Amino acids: CSARPGQNTNQPQHF.

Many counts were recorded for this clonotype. CDR3 coding DNA: TGTGCCAGCAGCGACGATGCGGGGTCTAGAACTGAAGCTTTCTTT. It yields the protein CASSDDAGSRTEAFF. The chain has TRBV5-6 and TRBJ1-1; unclear D gene. V lost 4 bases and J lost 5, with 18 bases in between. From germline, CDR1 is SGHDT and CDR2 YYEEEE. The CDR3 spans 15 residues.

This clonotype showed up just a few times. CDR3 sequence: CASSPMGGGRLNMNTEAFF. CDR3 nucleotides: TGCGCCAGCAGCCCTATGGGGGGGGGCCGCCTTAATATGAACACTGAAGCTTTCTTT. The chain carries TRBV5-1 and TRBJ1-1; a weak D match, TRBD1 (6 bases). The ends were cut back, 4 bases at V and 0 bases at J, with 25 bases in the middle. CDR3 length: 19 residues. Germline V lookup: CDR1 SGHRS, CDR2 YFSETQ.

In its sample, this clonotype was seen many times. DNA of the CDR3: TGTGCCAGCGGACAGGGGCGTAGTGAAAAACTGTTTTTT. Translating gives CASGQGRSEKLFF. The chain couples TRBV6-1 to TRBJ1-4, with TRBD1 matching over 9 bases. The V segment lost 8 bases and the J segment 7 bases; nucleotides outside the gene matches: 5. This CDR3 region has 13 residues. Germline V lookup: CDR1 MNHNS, CDR2 SASEGT.

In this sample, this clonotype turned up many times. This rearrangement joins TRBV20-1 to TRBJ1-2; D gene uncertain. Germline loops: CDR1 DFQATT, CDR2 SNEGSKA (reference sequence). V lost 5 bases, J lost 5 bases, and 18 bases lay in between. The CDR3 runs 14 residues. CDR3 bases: TGCAGTGCTGAGAATCTCCGAACCAGTTATGGCTACACCTTC. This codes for CSAENLRTSYGYTF.

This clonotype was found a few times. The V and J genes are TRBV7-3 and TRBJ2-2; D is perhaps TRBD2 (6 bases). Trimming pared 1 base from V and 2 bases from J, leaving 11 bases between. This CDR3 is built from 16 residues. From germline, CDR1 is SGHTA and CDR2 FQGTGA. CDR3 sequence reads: CASSLMGGLNTGELFF. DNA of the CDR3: TGTGCCAGCAGCTTAATGGGGGGATTAAACACCGGGGAGCTGTTTTTT.

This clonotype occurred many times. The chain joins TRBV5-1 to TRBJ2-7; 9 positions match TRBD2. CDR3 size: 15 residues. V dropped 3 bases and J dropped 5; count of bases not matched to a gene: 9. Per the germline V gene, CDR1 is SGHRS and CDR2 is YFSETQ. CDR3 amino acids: CASSWVSGSRDEQYF. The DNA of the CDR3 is TGCGCCAGCAGCTGGGTTAGCGGGAGCAGGGACGAGCAGTACTTC.

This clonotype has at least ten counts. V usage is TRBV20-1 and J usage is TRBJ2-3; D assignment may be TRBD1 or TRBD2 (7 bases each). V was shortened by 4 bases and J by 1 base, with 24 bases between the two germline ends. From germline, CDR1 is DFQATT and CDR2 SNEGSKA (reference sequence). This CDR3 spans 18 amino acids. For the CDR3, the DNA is TGCAGTGCTACACCGGTGTGGGAGGGGGCGCCCGGCACAGATACGCAGTATTTT. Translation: CSATPVWEGAPGTDTQYF.

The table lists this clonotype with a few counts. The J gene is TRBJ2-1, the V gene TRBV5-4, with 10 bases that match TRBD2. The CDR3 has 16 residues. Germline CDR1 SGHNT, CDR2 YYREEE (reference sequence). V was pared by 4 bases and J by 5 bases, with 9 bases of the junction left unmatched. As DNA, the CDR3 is TGTGCCAGCAGCCGTCCGCTAGCGGGAGAAAACAATGAGCAGTTCTTC. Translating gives CASSRPLAGENNEQFF.

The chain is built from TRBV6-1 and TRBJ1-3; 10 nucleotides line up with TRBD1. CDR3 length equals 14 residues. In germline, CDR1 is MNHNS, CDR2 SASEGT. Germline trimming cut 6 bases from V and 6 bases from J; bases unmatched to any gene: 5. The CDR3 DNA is TGTGCCAGCAGATTCGGACAGGGGGAAAACACCATATATTTT. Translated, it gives CASRFGQGENTIYF.

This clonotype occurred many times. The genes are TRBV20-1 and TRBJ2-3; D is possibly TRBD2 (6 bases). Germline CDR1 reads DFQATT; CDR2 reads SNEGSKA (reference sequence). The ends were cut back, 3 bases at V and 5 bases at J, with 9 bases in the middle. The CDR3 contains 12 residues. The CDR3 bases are TGCAGTGCTAGTTTGGGGGGAGATACGCAGTATTTT. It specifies CSASLGGDTQYF.

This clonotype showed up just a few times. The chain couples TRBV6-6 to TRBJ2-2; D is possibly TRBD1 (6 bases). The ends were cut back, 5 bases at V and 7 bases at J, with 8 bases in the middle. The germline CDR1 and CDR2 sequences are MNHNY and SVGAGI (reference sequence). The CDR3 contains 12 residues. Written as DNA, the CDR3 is TGTGCCAGCAGTGGGACAAACGGGGAGCTGTTTTTT. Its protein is CASSGTNGELFF.

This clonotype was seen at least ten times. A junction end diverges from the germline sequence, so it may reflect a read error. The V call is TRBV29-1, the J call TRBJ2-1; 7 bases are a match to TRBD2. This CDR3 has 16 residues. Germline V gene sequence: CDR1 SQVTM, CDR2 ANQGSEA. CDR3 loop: CSVEGGRGWDYNGQFF. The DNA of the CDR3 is TGCAGCGTTGAAGGAGGGAGGGGTTGGGACTACAATGGGCAGTTCTTC.

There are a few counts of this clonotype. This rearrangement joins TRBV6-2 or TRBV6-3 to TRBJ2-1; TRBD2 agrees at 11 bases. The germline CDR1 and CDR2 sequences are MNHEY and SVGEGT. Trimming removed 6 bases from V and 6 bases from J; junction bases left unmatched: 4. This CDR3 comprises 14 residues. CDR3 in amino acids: CASSRSGRVNEQFF. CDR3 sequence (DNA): TGTGCCAGCAGCCGTAGCGGGAGGGTCAATGAGCAGTTCTTC.

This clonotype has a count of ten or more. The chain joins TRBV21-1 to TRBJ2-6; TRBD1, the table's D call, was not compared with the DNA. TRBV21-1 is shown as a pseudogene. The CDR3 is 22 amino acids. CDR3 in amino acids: CASSNGARGTGKILSGANVLTF. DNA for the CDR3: TGTGCCAGCAGCAATGGGGCTCGAGGGACAGGGAAGATCCTCTCTGGGGCCAACGTCCTGACTTTC.

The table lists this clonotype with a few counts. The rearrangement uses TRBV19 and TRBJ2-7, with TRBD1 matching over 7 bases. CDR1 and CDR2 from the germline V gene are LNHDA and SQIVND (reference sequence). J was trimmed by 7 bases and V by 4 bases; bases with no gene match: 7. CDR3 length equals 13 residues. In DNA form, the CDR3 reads TGTGCCAGTAGTACCAAGACAGGGCGGGAGCAGTACTTC. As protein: CASSTKTGREQYF.

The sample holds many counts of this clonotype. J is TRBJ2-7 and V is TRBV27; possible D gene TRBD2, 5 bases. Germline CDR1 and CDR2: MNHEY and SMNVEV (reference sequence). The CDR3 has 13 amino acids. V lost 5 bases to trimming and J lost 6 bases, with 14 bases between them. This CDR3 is CASSRGRDREQYF. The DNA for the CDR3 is TGTGCCAGCAGTCGAGGGAGAGATCGCGAGCAGTACTTC.

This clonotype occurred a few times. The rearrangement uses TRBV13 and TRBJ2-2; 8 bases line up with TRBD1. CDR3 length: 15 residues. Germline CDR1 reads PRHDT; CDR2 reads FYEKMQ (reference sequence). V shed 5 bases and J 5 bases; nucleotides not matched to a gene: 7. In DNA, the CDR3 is TGTGCCAGCAGCACGAGGACAGGGAGAACCGGGGAGCTGTTTTTT. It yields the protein CASSTRTGRTGELFF.

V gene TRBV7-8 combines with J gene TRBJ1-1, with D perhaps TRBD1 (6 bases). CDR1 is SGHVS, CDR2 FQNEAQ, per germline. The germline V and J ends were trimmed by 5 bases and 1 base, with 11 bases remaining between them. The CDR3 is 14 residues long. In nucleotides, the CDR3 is TGTGCCAGCAGCCCGGGGACACGGAACACTGAAGCTTTCTTT. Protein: CASSPGTRNTEAFF.

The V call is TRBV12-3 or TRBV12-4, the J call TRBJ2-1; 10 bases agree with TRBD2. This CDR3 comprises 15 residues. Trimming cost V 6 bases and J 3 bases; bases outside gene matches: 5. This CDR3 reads CASSRLAGDYNEQFF. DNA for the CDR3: TGTGCCAGCAGCCGACTAGCGGGTGACTACAATGAGCAGTTCTTC.

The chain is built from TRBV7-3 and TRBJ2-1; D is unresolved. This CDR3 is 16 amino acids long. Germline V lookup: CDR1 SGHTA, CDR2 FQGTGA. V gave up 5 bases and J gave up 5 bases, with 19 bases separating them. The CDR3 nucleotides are TGTGCCAGCAGCCCCCGTTTTGCTGACGGCCACAATGAGCAGTTCTTC. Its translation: CASSPRFADGHNEQFF.

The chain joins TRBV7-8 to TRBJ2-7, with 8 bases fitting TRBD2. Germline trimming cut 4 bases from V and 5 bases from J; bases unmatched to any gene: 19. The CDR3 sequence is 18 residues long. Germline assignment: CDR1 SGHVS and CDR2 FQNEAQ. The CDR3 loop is CASSSQSFGRGVVNEQYF. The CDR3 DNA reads TGTGCCAGCAGCTCCCAGAGTTTCGGGAGGGGGGTTGTGAACGAGCAGTACTTC.

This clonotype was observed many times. CDR3 nucleotide sequence: TGTGCCACCAGCATCCCAAAGGGACCAGAGCGATACGAGCAGTACTTC. Encoded protein: CATSIPKGPERYEQYF. The rearrangement uses TRBV15 and TRBJ2-7, with D perhaps matching TRBD1 or TRBD2 (5 bases each). The CDR3 totals 16 residues. V lost 4 bases and J lost 4, with 20 bases in between. Germline V gene data show CDR1 as LNHNV and CDR2 as YYDKDF (reference sequence).

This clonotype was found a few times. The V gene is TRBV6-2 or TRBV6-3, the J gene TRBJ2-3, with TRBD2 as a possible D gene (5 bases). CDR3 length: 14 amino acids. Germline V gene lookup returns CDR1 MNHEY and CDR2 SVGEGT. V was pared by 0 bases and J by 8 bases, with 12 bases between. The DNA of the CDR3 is TGTGCCAGCAGTTACTCGGGAGAAGGTGGTACGCAGTATTTT. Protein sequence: CASSYSGEGGTQYF.

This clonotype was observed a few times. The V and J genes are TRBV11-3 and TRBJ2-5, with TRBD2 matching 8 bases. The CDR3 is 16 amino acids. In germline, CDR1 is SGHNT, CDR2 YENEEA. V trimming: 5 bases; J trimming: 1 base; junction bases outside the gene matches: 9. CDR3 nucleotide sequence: TGTGCCAGCAGCCGGGGGGGTCTAGCGGGCCAAGAGACCCAGTACTTC. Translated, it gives CASSRGGLAGQETQYF.

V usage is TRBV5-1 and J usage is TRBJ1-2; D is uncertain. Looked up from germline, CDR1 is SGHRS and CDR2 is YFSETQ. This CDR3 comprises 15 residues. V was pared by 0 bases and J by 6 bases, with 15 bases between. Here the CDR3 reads CASSLEGGVFHGYTF. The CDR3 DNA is TGCGCCAGCAGCTTGGAAGGTGGAGTGTTTCATGGCTACACCTTC.

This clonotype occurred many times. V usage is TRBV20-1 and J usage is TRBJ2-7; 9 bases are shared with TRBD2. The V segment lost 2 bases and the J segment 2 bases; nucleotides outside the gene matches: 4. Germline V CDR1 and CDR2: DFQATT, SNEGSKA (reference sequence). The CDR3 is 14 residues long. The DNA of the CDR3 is TGCAGTGCTAGATCTCTAGCGGGGACCTACGAGCAGTACTTC. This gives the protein CSARSLAGTYEQYF.

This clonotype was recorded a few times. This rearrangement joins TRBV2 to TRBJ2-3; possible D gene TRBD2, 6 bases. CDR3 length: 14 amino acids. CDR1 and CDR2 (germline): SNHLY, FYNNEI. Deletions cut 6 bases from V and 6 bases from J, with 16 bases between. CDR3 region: CASSDKTSLDTQYF. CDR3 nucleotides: TGTGCCAGCAGCGATAAAACTAGCTTGGATACGCAGTATTTT.